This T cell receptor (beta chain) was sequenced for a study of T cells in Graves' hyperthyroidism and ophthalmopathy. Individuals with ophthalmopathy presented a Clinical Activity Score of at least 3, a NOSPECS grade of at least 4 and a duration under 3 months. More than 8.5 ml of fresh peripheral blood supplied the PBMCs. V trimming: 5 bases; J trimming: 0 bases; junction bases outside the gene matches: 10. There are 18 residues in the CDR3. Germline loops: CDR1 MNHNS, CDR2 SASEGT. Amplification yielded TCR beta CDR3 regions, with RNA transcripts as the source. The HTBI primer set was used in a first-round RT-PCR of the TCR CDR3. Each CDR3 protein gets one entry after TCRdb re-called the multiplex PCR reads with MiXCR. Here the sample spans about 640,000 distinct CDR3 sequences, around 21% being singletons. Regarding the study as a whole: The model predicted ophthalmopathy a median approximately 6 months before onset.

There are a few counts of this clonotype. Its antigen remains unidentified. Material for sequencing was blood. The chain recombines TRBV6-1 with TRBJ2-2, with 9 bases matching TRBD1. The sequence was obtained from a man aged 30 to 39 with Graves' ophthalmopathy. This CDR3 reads CASSIGTGLSPNTGELFF. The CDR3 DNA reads TGTGCCAGCAGTATAGGGACAGGGTTGAGCCCGAACACCGGGGAGCTGTTTTTT.